The rows below give T cell receptor beta chains drawn from one sample of a study of OX40 agonist ivuxolimab in advanced cancers. Measured with immunoSEQ multiplex PCR; TCRdb has only the in-frame clones, and not every one. The table has under 85,000 clones, around four fifths seen once. Sample: CD4+ or CD8+ T cells sorted from blood, taken in a trial of the OX40 agonist ivuxolimab. The receptors here all came from an adult with an advanced solid tumor such as melanoma, head and neck, liver or kidney cancer. Each CDR3 is given with its conserved first and last residue. The order of the fields is clone size, D gene, J gene, V gene, CDR3 DNA, CDR3 protein. D genes are given only for firm matches. Clone size is shown for a subset of rows, as once, few, many or a class of expanded clone.

NA NA TRBJ1-2 TRBV5-5 TGTGCCAGCAGCTTGGGTGCGAACTATGGCTACACCTTC CASSLGANYGYTF
NA TRBD2 TRBJ2-7 TRBV4-2 TGTGCCAGCAGCCAATGGCTAGCGGGGGGAGAAGGCTACGAGCAGTACTTC CASSQWLAGGEGYEQYF
NA NA TRBJ1-6 TRBV5-5 TGTGCCAGCAGCTTGGCCGGGGCAGCTAATTCACCCCTCCACTTT CASSLAGAANSPLHF
few NA TRBJ1-4 TRBV9 TGTGCCAGCAGCCCAGTAGGGAATGAAAAACTGTTTTTT CASSPVGNEKLFF
NA NA TRBJ2-2 TRBV2 TGTGCCAGCAGGCAGGGTGGGACCGGGGAGCTGTTTTTT CASRQGGTGELFF
few TRBD1 TRBJ1-1 TRBV7-8 TGTGCCAGCAGCATCGGACAGGGACTCACTGAAGCTTTCTTT CASSIGQGLTEAFF
NA NA TRBJ2-3 TRBV6-4 TGTGCCAGCAGTGACTCGGGGCTTTTCACAGATACGCAGTATTTT CASSDSGLFTDTQYF
NA NA TRBJ1-4 TRBV7-9 TGTGCCAGCAGCTCGGTTTCCGGGCCCACACGGGAAAAACTGTTTTTT CASSSVSGPTREKLFF
few TRBD1 TRBJ1-1 TRBV19 TGTGCCAGTAACAGGGGAGTACTCGCTGAAGCTTTCTTT CASNRGVLAEAFF
NA TRBD1 TRBJ1-1 TRBV10-3 TGTGCCATCAGTGGGGTTTTGGACAGGCGGGACGCTGAAGCTTTCTTT CAISGVLDRRDAEAFF
NA TRBD1 TRBJ2-7 TRBV9 TGTGCCAGCAGTGAACTGGACAGGCCCTACGAGCAGTACTTC CASSELDRPYEQYF
NA NA TRBJ2-3 TRBV18 TGTGCCAGCTCACCACGGCAAGGGGGGAATCCAGCCACAGATACGCAGTATTTT CASSPRQGGNPATDTQYF
few NA TRBJ2-6 TRBV12-5 TGTGCTAGTGGTTTGGTAAGGCAGGGGTCCGGGGCCAACGTCCTGACTTTC CASGLVRQGSGANVLTF
NA NA TRBJ1-2 TRBV4-2 TGTGCCAGCAGCCCGCGTACCTATGGCTACACCTTC CASSPRTYGYTF
NA NA TRBJ1-5 TRBV4-3 TGCGCCAGCAGCCAAGATATCGGGGGAAATCAGCCCCAGCATTTT CASSQDIGGNQPQHF
NA NA TRBJ1-3 TRBV9 TGTGCCAGCAGCTCACTCGACAGTGCTTCGGGAAACACCATATATTTT CASSSLDSASGNTIYF
NA NA TRBJ2-2 TRBV10-3 TGTGCCATACTTCCGGGACAAACGAACACCGGGGAGCTGTTTTTT CAILPGQTNTGELFF
NA NA TRBJ2-7 TRBV29-1 TGCAGCGTCGCGACCAGTTATCTTGTCTACGAGCAGTACTTC CSVATSYLVYEQYF
NA NA TRBJ1-1 TRBV5-1 TGCGCCAGCAGCTTGGTGCCCGAGAAGAACACTGAAGCTTTCTTT CASSLVPEKNTEAFF
NA NA TRBJ1-5 TRBV27 TGTGCCAGCAGTTATTTCCCTCCGCCCCAGCATTTT CASSYFPPPQHF
NA NA TRBJ2-3 TRBV9 TGTGCCAGCAGCCCAAGCACAGATACGCAGTATTTT CASSPSTDTQYF
NA TRBD2 TRBJ2-3 TRBV11-3 TGTGCCAGCAGCTCACTAGCGGGGGGTACGCAGTATTTT CASSSLAGGTQYF
NA NA TRBJ2-3 TRBV11-3 TGTGCCAGCAGCTTACAGGGTTCCTCAGATACGCAGTATTTT CASSLQGSSDTQYF
NA NA TRBJ2-5 TRBV2 TGTGCCAGCAGGGCTCTTGAAAGTAGTCGGGGCGAGACCCAGTACTTC CASRALESSRGETQYF
NA NA TRBJ1-5 TRBV19 TGTGCCAGTAGTATCCCACCCCAGGGAAGCTTTCCGCCCCAGCATTTT CASSIPPQGSFPPQHF
NA NA TRBJ1-6 TRBV6-5 TGTGCCAGCAGTACAGAGGGTATCGATTCACCCCTCCACTTT CASSTEGIDSPLHF
NA NA TRBJ1-2 TRBV4-3 TGCGCCAGCAGCCAGGACAGCCTCTATGGCTACACCTTC CASSQDSLYGYTF
NA TRBD1 TRBJ1-3 TRBV30 TGTGCCTGGAGTGTAAGCAGGGGGGTCCTCTCTGGAAACACCATATATTTT CAWSVSRGVLSGNTIYF